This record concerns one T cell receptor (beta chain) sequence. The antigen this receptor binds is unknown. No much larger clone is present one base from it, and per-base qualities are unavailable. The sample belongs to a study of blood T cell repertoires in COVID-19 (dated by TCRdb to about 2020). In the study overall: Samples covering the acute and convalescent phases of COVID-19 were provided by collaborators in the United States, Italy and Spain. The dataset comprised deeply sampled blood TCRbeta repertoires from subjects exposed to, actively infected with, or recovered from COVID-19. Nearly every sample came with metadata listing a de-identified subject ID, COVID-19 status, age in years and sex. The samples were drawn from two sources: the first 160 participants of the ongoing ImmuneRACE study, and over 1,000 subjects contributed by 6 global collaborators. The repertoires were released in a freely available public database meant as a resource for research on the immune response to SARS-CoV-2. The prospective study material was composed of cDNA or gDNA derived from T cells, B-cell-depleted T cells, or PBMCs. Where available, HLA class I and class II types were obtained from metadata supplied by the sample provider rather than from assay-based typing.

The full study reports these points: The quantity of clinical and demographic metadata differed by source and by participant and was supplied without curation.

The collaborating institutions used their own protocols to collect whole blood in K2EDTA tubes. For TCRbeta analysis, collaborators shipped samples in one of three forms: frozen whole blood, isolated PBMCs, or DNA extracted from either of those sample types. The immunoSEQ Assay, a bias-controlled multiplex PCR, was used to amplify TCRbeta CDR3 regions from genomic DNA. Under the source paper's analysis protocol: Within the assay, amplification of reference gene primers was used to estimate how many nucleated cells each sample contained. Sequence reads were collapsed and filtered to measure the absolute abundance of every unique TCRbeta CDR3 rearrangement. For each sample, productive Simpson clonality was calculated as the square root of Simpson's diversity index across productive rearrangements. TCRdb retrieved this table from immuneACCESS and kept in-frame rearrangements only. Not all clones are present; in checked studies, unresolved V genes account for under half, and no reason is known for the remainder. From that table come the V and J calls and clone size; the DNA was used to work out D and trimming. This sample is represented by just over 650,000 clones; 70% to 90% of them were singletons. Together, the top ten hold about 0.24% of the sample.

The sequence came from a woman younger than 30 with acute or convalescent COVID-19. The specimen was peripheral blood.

The CDR3 protein: CASRIDRPNSPLHF. The bases are TGTGCCAGCAGGATAGACAGACCCAATTCACCCCTCCACTTT. This receptor chain uses TRBV7-9 and TRBJ1-6; the D gene is perhaps TRBD1, from 5 matching bases. Relative to germline, V is 6 bases shorter and J is 7 bases shorter, with 13 bases between their ends. Inclusive of the bounding cysteine and phenylalanine, the CDR3 is 14 residues long. CDR3 DNA is the only sequence kept; it has 42 bases, read in frame from the first base. As encoded in the germline V gene (reference sequence), CDR1 is SEHNR while CDR2 is FQNEAQ.